The clone carrying this TCR beta chain was found many times. No antigen is known for it. The data were taken from a study of T cells after yellow fever vaccination. By 5'RACE template switching, TCR cDNA was produced, with a universal primer site and UMIs added in the process. TCRdb called the 5' RACE reads again in MiXCR, with one record for every CDR3 protein. The sample includes around 110,000 distinct CDR3 sequences, 8.4% of them seen just once. Study results and caveats: A secondary response was less intense yet reached its peak sooner, at day 5 versus 15. Primary-vaccination clones mostly resurfaced post-booster (roughly 97% CD4, roughly 90% CD8). FACS-sorted repertoires might harbor abundant contaminating clonotypes from the bulk population.

This specimen consisted of CD8+ T cells sorted from PBMCs, obtained 45 days after the yellow fever booster vaccination. This receptor was obtained from a man aged 25 to 40 who received the YFV17D yellow fever vaccine.

The CDR3 protein is CASSLDYGYRTDTQYF. The CDR3 DNA reads as TGTGCCAGCAGTCTCGACTACGGTTATCGCACAGATACGCAGTATTTT. The rearrangement joins TRBV28 to TRBJ2-3; possible D gene TRBD2, 5 bases. The germline gives CDR1 MDHEN, CDR2 SYDVKM. The CDR3 contains 16 residues. V was pared by 5 bases and J by 1 base, with 16 bases between.